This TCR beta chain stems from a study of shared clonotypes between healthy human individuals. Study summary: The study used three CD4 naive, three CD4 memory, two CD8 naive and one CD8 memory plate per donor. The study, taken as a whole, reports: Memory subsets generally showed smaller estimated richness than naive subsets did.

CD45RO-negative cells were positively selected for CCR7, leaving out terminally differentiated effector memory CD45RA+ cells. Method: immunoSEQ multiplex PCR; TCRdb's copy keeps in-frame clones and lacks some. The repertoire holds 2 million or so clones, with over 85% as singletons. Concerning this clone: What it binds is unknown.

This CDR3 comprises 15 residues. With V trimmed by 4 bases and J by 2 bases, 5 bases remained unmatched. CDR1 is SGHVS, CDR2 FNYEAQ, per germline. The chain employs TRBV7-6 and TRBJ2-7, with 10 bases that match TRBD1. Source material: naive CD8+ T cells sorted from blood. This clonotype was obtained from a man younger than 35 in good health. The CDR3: CASSYDRGPPYEQYF. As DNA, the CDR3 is TGTGCCAGCAGCTACGACAGGGGGCCTCCCTACGAGCAGTACTTC.